This T cell receptor (beta chain) was obtained from a study of T cell clonality in common variable immunodeficiency (dated by TCRdb to between 2014 and 2017). General findings and caveats noted by the study authors: Correlations of repertoire features with clinical complications were constrained by heterogeneity among patients within the CVID cohort. Fewer TCRbeta clones were shared among CVID subjects than among healthy controls (p < 0.0001). Compared with healthy controls, CVID subjects showed increased TCRbeta clonality (t-test p = 0.018), a feature most characteristic of about a third of subjects. Although equal DNA input was used, an average of roughly 80,000 unique sequences per sample was obtained for controls, compared with about 30,000 for CVID samples. CVID TCRbeta sequences were reported to have fewer deletions and N-nucleotide insertions and to lack highly modified clones with 13 or more V deletions. It was noted by the authors that sequencing of the repertoires of T cell subpopulations would be needed to clarify the cause of the increased clonality in CVID.

For sequencing input, CVID and control samples contributed equivalent amounts of genomic DNA. For every sample, a 60 bp segment covering the rearranged TCRbeta CDR3 region was amplified and then sequenced. TCRbeta amplification used the immunoSEQ assay, a bias-corrected multiplex PCR with high-throughput sequencing. In the source study's methods: Every unique nucleotide sequence was considered a clone and was annotated with V, D and J genes, copy number and frequency. Sequences were labeled productive if in frame, and non-productive if out of frame or containing stop codons. As previously described, Shannon's entropy was used to calculate clonality. The predicted amino acid sequences of productive clones were used to derive the mean CDR3 Kyte-Doolittle hydropathy. Scaled V gene usage was hierarchically clustered using Manhattan distance and complete linkage with the R hclust function. Sharing of clones by CDR3 amino acid sequence was evaluated by resampling 12 repertoires per group over 100 rounds. Repertoires were searched for approximately 70 published EBV-specific and 200 to 300 published CMV-specific TCRbeta sequences. Two CVID samples yielding fewer than 10,000 sequences were excluded from analysis, leaving 42 CVID repertoires. TCRdb took this table from immuneACCESS and kept in-frame rearrangements with V and J called. Such tables lack part of the clones; where checked against another copy, unresolved V genes explain under half of the gap, and the rest is unexplained. Clone size and V and J calls were adopted from that table, with D and trimming inferred from the DNA. The table puts fewer than 15,000 clones in this sample, none counted just once. Clones ranked in the top ten supply approximately 7% of the sample.

This clone is deemed medium-sized (0.01 to 0.1%). Its cognate antigen has yet to be identified. The sequence runs out 3 residues before the end of the CDR3; the remainder is reconstructed from the germline J gene. V has 3 bases trimmed and J has 1 base trimmed; junction bases matching no gene number 14. Sequences DFQATT (CDR1) and SNEGSKA (CDR2) are obtained from the germline V gene (reference sequence). The CDR3 holds 19 amino acids from the cysteine to the phenylalanine. The DNA covers only part of the CDR3, 48 bases in frame from base 1. Standard criteria, namely reduction of serum IgG, IgA and/or IgM below the normal range together with specific antibody deficiency, were applied for the diagnosis of CVID. A total of roughly 45 subjects (15 female and 30 or so male; age range 9 to 64 years, mean age roughly 40) were included in the CVID group. Most of the CVID patients and most of the healthy controls were of Caucasian heritage. At the time of study participation, every CVID subject had been on replacement immunoglobulin therapy for one year or longer. No CVID subject was ill or taking immunomodulatory or immunosuppressive medication when blood was collected. Heparinized peripheral whole blood samples of about 4.5 to 8.5 ml were obtained from each donor. Genomic DNA from adults with common variable immune deficiency (CVID) and from healthy adult controls was used for sequencing of TCRbeta CDR3 repertoires. Diluted blood was density-centrifuged over Hypaque 1077 or Ficoll-Paque to isolate peripheral blood mononuclear cells. Unsorted mononuclear cells served as the source of genomic DNA, which was extracted either by Qiagen column purification or by a centrifugation-based method.

Sequences were obtained from peripheral blood mononuclear cells. Recombination linked TRBV20-1 to TRBJ2-6; 8 central bases correspond to TRBD1. The TCR sequence derives from a human donor with common variable immunodeficiency. The CDR3 in this case is CSASIWDRFQPSGANVLTF. CDR3 DNA (partial): TGCAGTGCTAGTATCTGGGACAGGTTCCAACCGTCTGGGGCCAACGTC.